This TCR beta chain originates from a study of cytomegalovirus exposure and HLA in healthy donors. Generated by immunoSEQ multiplex PCR, the TCRdb table keeps only in-frame clones and is missing some. Of hundreds of thousands of clones listed, 86% are singletons. CDR3 length equals 14 residues. With V trimmed by 2 bases and J by 5 bases, 7 bases remained unmatched. Germline loops: CDR1 SQVTM, CDR2 ANQGSEA. This TCR derives from a woman younger than 30 in good health and CMV-seronegative. J is TRBJ1-1 and V is TRBV29-1, with 8 bases identical to TRBD1. What was sequenced was PBMCs. The CDR3, as DNA: TGCAGCGTTGAAACGGACAGGGAGGGGACTGAAGCTTTCTTT. Amino acid sequence: CSVETDREGTEAFF.